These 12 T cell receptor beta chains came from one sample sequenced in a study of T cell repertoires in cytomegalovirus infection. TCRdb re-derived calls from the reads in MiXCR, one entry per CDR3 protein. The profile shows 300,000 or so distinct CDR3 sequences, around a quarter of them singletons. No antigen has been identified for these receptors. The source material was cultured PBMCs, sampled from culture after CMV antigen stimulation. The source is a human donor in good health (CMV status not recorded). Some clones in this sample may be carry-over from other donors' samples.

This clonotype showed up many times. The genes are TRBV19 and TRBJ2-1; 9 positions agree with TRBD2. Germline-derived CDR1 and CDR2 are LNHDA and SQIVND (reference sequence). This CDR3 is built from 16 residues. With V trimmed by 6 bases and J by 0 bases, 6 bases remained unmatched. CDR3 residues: CASSRASGTSYNEQFF. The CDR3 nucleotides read TGTGCCAGTAGCAGAGCTAGCGGGACCTCCTACAATGAGCAGTTCTTC.

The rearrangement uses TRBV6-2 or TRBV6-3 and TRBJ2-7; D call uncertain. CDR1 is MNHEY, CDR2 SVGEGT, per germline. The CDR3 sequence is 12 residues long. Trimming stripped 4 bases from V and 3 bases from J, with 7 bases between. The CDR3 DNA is TGTGCCAGCAGTTTAACCGTCTACGAGCAGTACTTC. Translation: CASSLTVYEQYF.

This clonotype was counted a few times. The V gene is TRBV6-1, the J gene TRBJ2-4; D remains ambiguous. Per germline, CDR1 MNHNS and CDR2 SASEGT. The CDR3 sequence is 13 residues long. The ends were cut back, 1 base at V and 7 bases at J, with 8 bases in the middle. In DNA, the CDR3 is TGTGCCAGCAGTGAAGAAGAAGGGAACATTCAGTACTTC. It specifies CASSEEEGNIQYF.

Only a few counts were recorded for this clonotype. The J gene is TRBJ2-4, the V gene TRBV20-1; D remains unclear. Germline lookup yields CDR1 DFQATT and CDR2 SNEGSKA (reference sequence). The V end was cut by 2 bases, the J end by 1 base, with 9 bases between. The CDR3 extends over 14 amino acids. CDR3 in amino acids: CSARRVVAKNIQYF. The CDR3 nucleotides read TGCAGTGCTAGAAGAGTTGTGGCCAAAAACATTCAGTACTTC.

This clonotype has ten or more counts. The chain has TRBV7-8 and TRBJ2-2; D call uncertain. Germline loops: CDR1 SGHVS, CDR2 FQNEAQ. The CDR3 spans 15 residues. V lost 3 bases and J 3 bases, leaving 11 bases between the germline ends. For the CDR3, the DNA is TGTGCCAGCAGCTTTGCCCCTCTTCACACCGGGGAGCTGTTTTTT. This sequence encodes CASSFAPLHTGELFF.

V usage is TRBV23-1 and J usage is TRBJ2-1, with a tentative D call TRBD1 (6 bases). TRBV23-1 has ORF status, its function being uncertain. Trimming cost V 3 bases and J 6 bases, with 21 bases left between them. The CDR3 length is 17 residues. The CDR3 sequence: CASSQRQGSIVSNEQFF. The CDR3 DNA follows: TGCGCCAGCAGTCAGAGGCAGGGGAGTATTGTCAGCAATGAGCAGTTCTTC.

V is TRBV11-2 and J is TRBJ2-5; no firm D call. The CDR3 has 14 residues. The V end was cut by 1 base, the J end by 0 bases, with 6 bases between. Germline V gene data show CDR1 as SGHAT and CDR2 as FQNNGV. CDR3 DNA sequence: TGTGCCAGCAGCTTAGCCGAGTACCAAGAGACCCAGTACTTC. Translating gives CASSLAEYQETQYF.

This CDR3 reads CASSLIRDIGVPSSYEQYV. CDR3 in DNA: TGTGCCAGCAGCTTGATCCGGGACATTGGAGTCCCAAGCTCCTACGAGCAGTACGTC. The chain couples TRBV5-4 to TRBJ2-7; a possible D gene is TRBD1 (6 bases). Per the germline V gene, CDR1 is SGHNT and CDR2 is YYREEE (reference sequence). V shed 1 base and J shed 0 bases, with 23 bases lying between them. This CDR3 has 19 amino acids.

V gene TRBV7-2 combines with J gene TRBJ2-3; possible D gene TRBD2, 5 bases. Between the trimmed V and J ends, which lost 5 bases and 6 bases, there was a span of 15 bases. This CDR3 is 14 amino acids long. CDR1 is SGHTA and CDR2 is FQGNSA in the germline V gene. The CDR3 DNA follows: TGTGCCAGCAGCCTCACGGCCTCGGGGGATACGCAGTATTTT. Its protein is CASSLTASGDTQYF.

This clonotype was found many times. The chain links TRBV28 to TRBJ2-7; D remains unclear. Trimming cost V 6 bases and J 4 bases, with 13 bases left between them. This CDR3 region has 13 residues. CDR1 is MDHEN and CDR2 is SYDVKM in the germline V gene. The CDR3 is CASSRLKAYEQYF. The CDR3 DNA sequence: TGTGCCAGCAGCCGATTAAAAGCTTACGAGCAGTACTTC.

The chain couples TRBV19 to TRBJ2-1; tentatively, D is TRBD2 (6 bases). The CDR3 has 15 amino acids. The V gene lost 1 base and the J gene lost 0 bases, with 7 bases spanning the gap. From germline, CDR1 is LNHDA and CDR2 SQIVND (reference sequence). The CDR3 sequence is CASSIATSSYNEQFF. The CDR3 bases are TGTGCCAGTAGTATAGCGACTAGCTCCTACAATGAGCAGTTCTTC.

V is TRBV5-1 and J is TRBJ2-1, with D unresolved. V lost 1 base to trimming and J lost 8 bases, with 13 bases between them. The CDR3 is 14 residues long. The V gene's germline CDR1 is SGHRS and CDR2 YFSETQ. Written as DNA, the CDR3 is TGCGCCAGCAGCTTGATGACCCCCTGGGATGAGCAGTTCTTC. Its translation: CASSLMTPWDEQFF.